The clone carrying this T cell receptor (beta chain) was recorded a few times. Antigen unknown. In the ophthalmopathy cohort, Clinical Activity Score was at least 3, NOSPECS grade at least 4, and duration under 3 months. The authors took PBMCs from 10 ml fresh peripheral blood. This specimen comes from a study of T cells in Graves' hyperthyroidism and ophthalmopathy. Overall study context: Once the initial diagnosis was made, peripheral blood was obtained before any treatment. General study points: In the blood, most expanded thyroid clonotypes above 0.001 appeared as well.

This CDR3 has 14 amino acids. V trimming: 8 bases; J trimming: 8 bases; junction bases outside the gene matches: 14. Looked up from germline, CDR1 is MNHNS and CDR2 is SASEGT. Regions amplified from RNA transcripts were the TCR beta CDR3 regions. Initially, a first-round RT-PCR of the TCR CDR3 employed the HTBI primer set. TCRdb reprocessed the multiplex PCR reads with MiXCR, giving one entry per CDR3 protein. The sample yields hundreds of thousands of distinct CDR3 sequences, about 20% seen once. The sequence was obtained from a man aged 30 to 39 with Graves' ophthalmopathy. Sequencing used blood. The chain has TRBV6-1 and TRBJ1-2; TRBD1 aligns across 7 bases. The CDR3 sequence: CASGARGQVGGYTF. The DNA for the CDR3 is TGTGCCAGCGGTGCCCGAGGACAGGTGGGAGGCTACACCTTC.